This T cell receptor beta chain was found in a study of Ad26.COV2.S vaccination and SARS-CoV-2 variants. Turning to this clone: Germline is not matched at one junction end, which may reflect a read error.

The data were produced by immunoSEQ multiplex PCR, yet TCRdb's version contains in-frame clones alone and is incomplete. Of roughly 40,000 clones listed, approximately 83% are singletons. The CDR3 spans 10 residues. Germline CDR1 is MNHEY and CDR2 is SVGAGI. This receptor was taken from a human donor who had recovered from COVID-19. This material consisted of peripheral blood, taken after recovery from COVID-19. The genes are TRBV6-5 and TRBJ1-4, with 8 bases identical to TRBD1. For the CDR3, the DNA is TGTGCCAGCAGCCCGGGACAGGACGATTTT. Translating gives CASSPGQDDF.